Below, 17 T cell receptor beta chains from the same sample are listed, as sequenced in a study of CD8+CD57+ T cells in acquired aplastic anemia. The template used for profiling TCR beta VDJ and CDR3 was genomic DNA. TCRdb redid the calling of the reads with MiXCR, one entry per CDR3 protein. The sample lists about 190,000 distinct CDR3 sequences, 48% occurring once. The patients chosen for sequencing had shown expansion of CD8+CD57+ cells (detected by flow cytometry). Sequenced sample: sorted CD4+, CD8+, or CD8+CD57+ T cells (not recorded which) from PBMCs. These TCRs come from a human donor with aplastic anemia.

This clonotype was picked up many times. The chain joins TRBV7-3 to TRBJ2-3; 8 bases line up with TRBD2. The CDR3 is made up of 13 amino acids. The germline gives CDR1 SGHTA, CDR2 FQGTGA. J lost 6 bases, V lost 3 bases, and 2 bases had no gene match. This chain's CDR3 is CASSFGGGDTQYF. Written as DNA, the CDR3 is TGTGCCAGCAGCTTCGGGGGGGGGGATACGCAGTATTTT.

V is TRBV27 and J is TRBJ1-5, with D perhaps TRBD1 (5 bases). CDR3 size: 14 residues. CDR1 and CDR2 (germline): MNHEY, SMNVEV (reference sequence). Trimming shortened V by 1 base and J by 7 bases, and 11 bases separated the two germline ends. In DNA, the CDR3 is TGTGCCAGCAGTTTATTTTTAGGGACGCAGCCCCAGCATTTT. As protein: CASSLFLGTQPQHF.

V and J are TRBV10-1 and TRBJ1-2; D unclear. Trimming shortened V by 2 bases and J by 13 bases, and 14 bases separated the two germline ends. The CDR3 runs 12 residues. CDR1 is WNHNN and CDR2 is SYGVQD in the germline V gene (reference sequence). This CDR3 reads CASSEAGPAVTF. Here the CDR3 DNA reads TGCGCCAGCAGTGAGGCCGGGCCTGCGGTCACCTTC.

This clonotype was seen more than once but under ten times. The CDR3 nucleotides are TGTGCCGTGAGGGACGGAAATGAAAAACTGTTTTTT. Translating it yields CAVRDGNEKLFF. The chain couples TRBV10-3 to TRBJ1-4, with D maybe TRBD1 (5 bases). Trimming cost V 11 bases and J 5 bases, with 12 bases left between them. The CDR3 totals 12 residues. Germline assignment: CDR1 ENHRY and CDR2 SYGVKD.

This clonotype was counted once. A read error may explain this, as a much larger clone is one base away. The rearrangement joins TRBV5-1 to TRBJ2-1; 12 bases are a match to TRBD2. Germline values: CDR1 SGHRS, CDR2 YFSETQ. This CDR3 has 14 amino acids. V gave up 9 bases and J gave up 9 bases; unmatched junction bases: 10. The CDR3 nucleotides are TGCGCCACCCAACGGACTAGCGGGATTGGTGAGCAGTTCTTC. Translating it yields CATQRTSGIGEQFF.

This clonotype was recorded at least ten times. The CDR3 reads CASSFNSGRDHEQYF. The CDR3 region has the DNA TGTGCCAGCAGCTTTAATAGCGGGAGGGACCACGAGCAGTACTTC. This chain uses TRBV7-3 with TRBJ2-7; 11 bases fit TRBD2. Germline assignment: CDR1 SGHTA and CDR2 FQGTGA. V lost 3 bases and J lost 5; bases outside the gene matches: 6. This CDR3 comprises 15 residues.

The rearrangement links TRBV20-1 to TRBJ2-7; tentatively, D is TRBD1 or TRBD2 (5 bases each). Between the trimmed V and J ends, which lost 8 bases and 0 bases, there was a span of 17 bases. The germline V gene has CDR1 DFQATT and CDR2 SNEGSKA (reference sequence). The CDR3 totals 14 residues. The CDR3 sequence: CSTYVGTSSYEQYF. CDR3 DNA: TGCAGTACGTACGTCGGGACGTCCTCCTACGAGCAGTACTTC.

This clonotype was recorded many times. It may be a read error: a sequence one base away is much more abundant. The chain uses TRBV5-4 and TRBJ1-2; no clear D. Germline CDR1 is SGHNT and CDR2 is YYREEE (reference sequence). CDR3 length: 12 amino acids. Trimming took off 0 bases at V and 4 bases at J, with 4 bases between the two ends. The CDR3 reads CASSLEGYGYTF. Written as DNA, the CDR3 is TGTGCCAGCAGCTTGGAGGGCTATGGCTACACCTTC.

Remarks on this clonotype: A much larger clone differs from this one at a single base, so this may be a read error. Here the CDR3 reads CASSLVTPTRDEKLLF. CDR3 nucleotides: TGTGCCAGCAGCTTAGTTACCCCTACAAGGGATGAAAAACTGCTTTTT. This chain uses TRBV7-4 with TRBJ1-4; D is unclear. From germline, CDR1 is SGHVT and CDR2 SQSDAQ. This CDR3 region has 16 residues.

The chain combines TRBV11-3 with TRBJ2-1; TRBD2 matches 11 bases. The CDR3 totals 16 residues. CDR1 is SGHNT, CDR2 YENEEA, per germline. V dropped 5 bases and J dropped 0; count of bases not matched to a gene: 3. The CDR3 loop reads CASSRTSGYSYNEQFF. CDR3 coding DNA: TGTGCCAGCAGCCGGACTAGCGGGTACTCCTACAATGAGCAGTTCTTC.

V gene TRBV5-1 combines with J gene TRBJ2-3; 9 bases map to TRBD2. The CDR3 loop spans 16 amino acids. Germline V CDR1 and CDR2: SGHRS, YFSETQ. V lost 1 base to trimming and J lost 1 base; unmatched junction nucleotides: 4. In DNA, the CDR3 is TGCGCCAGCAGCTTGTTAGCGGGAGCGGGCACAGATACGCAGTATTTT. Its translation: CASSLLAGAGTDTQYF.

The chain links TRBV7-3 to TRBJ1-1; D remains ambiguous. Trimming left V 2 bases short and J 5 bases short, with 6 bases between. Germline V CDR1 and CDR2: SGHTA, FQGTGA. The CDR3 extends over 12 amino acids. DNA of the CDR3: TGTGCCAGCAGCTTAGAGTGGACTGAAGCTTTCTTT. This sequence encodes CASSLEWTEAFF.

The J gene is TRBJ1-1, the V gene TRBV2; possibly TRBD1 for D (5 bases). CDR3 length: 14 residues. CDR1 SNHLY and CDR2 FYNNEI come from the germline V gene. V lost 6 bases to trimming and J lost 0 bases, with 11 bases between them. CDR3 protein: CASRADSLNTEAFF. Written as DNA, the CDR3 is TGTGCCAGCAGAGCTGACAGTCTGAACACTGAAGCTTTCTTT. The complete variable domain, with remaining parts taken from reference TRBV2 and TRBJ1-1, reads EPEVTQTPSHQVTQMGQEVILRCVPISNHLYFYWYRQILGQKVEFLVSFYNNEISEKSEIFDDQFSVERPDGSNFTLKIRSTKLEDSAMYFCASRADSLNTEAFFGQGTRLTVV.

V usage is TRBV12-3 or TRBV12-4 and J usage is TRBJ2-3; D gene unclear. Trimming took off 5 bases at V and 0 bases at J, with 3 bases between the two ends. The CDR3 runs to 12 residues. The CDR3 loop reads CASSHSTDTQYF. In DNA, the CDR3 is TGTGCCAGCAGTCACAGCACAGATACGCAGTATTTT.

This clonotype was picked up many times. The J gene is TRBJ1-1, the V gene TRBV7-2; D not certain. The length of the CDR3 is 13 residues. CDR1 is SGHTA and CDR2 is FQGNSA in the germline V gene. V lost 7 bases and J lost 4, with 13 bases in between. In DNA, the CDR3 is TGTGCCAGCATCCCCGATCGGGCCACTGAAGCTTTCTTT. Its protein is CASIPDRATEAFF. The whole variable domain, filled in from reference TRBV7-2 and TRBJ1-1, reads GAGVSQSPSNKVTEKGKDVELRCDPISGHTALYWYRQSLGQGLEFLIYFQGNSAPDKSGLPSDRFSAERTGGSVSTLTIQRTQQEDSAVYLCASIPDRATEAFFGQGTRLTVV.

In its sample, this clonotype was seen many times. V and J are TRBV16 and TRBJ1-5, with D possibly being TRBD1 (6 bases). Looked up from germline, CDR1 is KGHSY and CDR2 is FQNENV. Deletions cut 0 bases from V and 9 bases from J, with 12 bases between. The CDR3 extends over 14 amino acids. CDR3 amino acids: CASSQSYRDRPQHF. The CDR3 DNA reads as TGTGCCAGCAGCCAATCATACAGGGATAGGCCCCAGCATTTT.

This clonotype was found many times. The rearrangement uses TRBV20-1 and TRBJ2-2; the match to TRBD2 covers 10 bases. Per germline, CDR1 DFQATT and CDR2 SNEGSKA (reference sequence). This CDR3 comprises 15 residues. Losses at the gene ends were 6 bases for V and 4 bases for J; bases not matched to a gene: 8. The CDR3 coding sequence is TGCAGTGCCTCGAGCGGGAGGGGTGTCACCGGGGAGCTGTTTTTT. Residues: CSASSGRGVTGELFF.